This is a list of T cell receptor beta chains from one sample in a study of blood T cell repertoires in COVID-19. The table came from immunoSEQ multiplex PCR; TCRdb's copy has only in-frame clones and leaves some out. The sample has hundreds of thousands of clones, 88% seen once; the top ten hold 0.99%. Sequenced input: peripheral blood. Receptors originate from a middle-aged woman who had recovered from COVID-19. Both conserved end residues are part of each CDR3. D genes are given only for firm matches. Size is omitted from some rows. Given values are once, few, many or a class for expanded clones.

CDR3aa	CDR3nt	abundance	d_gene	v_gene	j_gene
CASSLWATGTSGQNEQFF	TGTGCCAGCAGTTTATGGGCCACTGGGACTAGCGGGCAAAATGAGCAGTTCTTC	NA	TRBD2	TRBV27	TRBJ2-1
CASSPYRGELFF	TGTGCCAGCAGCCCGTACAGGGGGGAACTGTTTTTT	few	TRBD1	TRBV7-2	TRBJ1-4
CASSPLTGYSNQPQHF	TGCGCCAGCAGCCCCCTAACAGGGTATAGCAATCAGCCCCAGCATTTT	NA	NA	TRBV4-1	TRBJ1-5
CAWREGQHNSPLHF	TGTGCCTGGAGGGAGGGACAGCATAATTCACCCCTCCACTTT	few	TRBD1	TRBV30	TRBJ1-6
CASTPGQMWNTIYF	TGTGCCAGCACCCCGGGACAGATGTGGAACACCATATATTTT	NA	TRBD1	TRBV28	TRBJ1-3
CASSYARGDTEAFF	TGTGCCAGCAGTTATGCCAGGGGAGACACTGAAGCTTTCTTT	once	NA	TRBV6-6	TRBJ1-1
CASSLIGTENIQYF	TGTGCCAGCAGCTTAATAGGGACAGAAAACATTCAGTACTTC	NA	TRBD1	TRBV7-2	TRBJ2-4
CASSKRLAGGYTGELFF	TGTGCCAGCAGCAAAAGACTAGCGGGAGGCTACACCGGGGAGCTGTTTTTT	NA	TRBD2	TRBV5-6	TRBJ2-2
CSARQDRVQYF	TGCAGTGCTAGACAGGACAGGGTTCAGTACTTC	few	TRBD1	TRBV20-1	TRBJ2-7
CAWDPRGSYEQYF	TGTGCCTGGGATCCCAGGGGCTCCTACGAGCAGTACTTC	NA	NA	TRBV30	TRBJ2-7
CASSTTGSSYNEQFF	TGTGCCAGTAGTACAACGGGGAGCTCCTACAATGAGCAGTTCTTC	NA	NA	TRBV19	TRBJ2-1
CASSPSGSGLSGELFF	TGTGCCAGCAGCCCTAGCGGGAGTGGACTATCCGGGGAGCTGTTTTTT	NA	TRBD2	TRBV6-2/TRBV6-3	TRBJ2-2
CASSPGGKLFF	TGTGCCAGCAGCCCCGGGGGAAAACTGTTTTTT	NA	NA	TRBV7-2	TRBJ1-4